The T cell receptor (beta chain) described here comes from a study of blood T cells in healthy people across ages. Study-wide results and limits: Roughly linear declines in TCR beta diversity per million T cells occurred with age.

The length of the CDR3 is 15 residues. The V gene's germline CDR1 is MDHEN and CDR2 SYDVKM. V was shortened by 6 bases and J by 4 bases, with 17 bases between the two germline ends. Total RNA was extracted at no less than 6 micrograms per sample. To note about this clonotype: The antigen is undetermined. A much larger clonotype is one base distant, so this may be a read error.

Primed by a sample-barcoded 5' primer and a J-beta primer mix, a second PCR proceeded for roughly 6 to 12 cycles. MiXCR, applied by TCRdb to the 5' RACE reads, yields one record per CDR3 protein. The sample lists about 670,000 distinct CDR3 sequences; approximately 40% were seen once. The origin of this receptor is a man at least 80 years old in good health. Sequencing used blood. The V call is TRBV28, the J call TRBJ2-3; D might be TRBD1 (9 bases). Written as DNA, the CDR3 is TGTGCCAGCAGCCGGGGGGGACAGGGTGCAGATACGCAGTATTTT. It specifies CASSRGGQGADTQYF.